This T cell receptor (beta chain) was obtained from a study of T-cell memory formation after mild COVID-19. For the study at large: Clustering of TCRs was largely donor specific. Study observations and caveats: The study detected some responding clones in pre-infection memory, suggesting cross-reactive memory joined.

The CDR3 totals 13 residues. Trimming took off 3 bases at V and 7 bases at J, with 12 bases between the two ends. From germline, CDR1 is LNHDA and CDR2 SQIVND (reference sequence). TCR alpha and TCR beta cDNA libraries carrying sample barcodes and UMIs came from 5'RACE with constant-segment primers. TCRdb re-called the 5' RACE reads through MiXCR, storing one row per CDR3 protein. The sample has 540,000 or so distinct CDR3 sequences; around 20% are singletons. In regard to this clonotype: The antigen is undetermined.

V and J are TRBV19 and TRBJ1-1, with D perhaps TRBD1 (5 bases). The sequence was collected from an adult woman who had mild COVID-19 (a few samples of this study predate the infection). Cell type and time point are not known. The sample was PBMCs or a T cell subset sorted from them (not recorded which). CDR3 sequence: CASSIPPGNEAFF. In nucleotides, the CDR3 is TGTGCCAGTAGTATCCCCCCAGGGAATGAAGCTTTCTTT. The full variable domain, with the rest looked up from reference TRBV19 and TRBJ1-1, is DGGITQSPKYLFRKEGQNVTLSCEQNLNHDAMYWYRQDPGQGLRLIYYSQIVNDFQKGDIAEGYSVSREKKESFPLTVTSAQKNPTAFYLCASSIPPGNEAFFGQGTRLTVV.